This T cell receptor (beta chain) was retrieved from a study of CD8 T cells in Susac syndrome (dated by TCRdb to the late 2010s). General notes on the study: Repertoire sequencing was used to test whether CD8+ T cell activation and differentiation in Susac syndrome was antigen driven. Clonality of the CD8+ T cell repertoire was compared between about a dozen healthy donors, about 14 Susac syndrome patients and fewer than 16 multiple sclerosis patients.

V is clipped by 4 bases and J by 0 bases, and the sequence between their germline boundaries is 11 bases long. The CDR3, from cysteine to phenylalanine, totals 15 residues. Only the CDR3 region is kept as DNA, spanning 45 bases read in frame from base 1. The germline V gene encodes CDR1 SGDLS and CDR2 YYNGEE. High-throughput TCR beta sequencing profiled peripheral blood CD8+ and CD4+ T cells from healthy donors, Susac syndrome patients and multiple sclerosis patients. The multiple sclerosis controls were treatment-naive patients whose relapsing-remitting disease, either stable or active, fulfilled the revised McDonald criteria. Bulk CD8+ and CD4+ T cells were purified by magnetic negative isolation, while CD8+ TEMRA cells were enriched using FACS. Blood was collected in EDTA tubes and processed within 24 hours, with PBMCs isolated through density gradient centrifugation. PBMCs intended for TCR sequencing were cryopreserved in liquid nitrogen and thawed later in a water bath at 37 degrees C. The sorted or isolated CD4+, CD8+ and CD8+ TEMRA cells had a purity of 90% or higher.

RNA was extracted using the RNeasy kit, and roughly 0.45 to 1 ug of the RNA was reverse transcribed with random hexamers. The immunoSEQ multiplex PCR assay, covering 54 Vbeta and 13 Jbeta segments, was used to amplify TCR beta CDR3 regions. PCR amplification bias was corrected by using a synthetic template baseline for primer optimization and computational correction. Concerning the study's data processing: Reads were annotated to V, D and J genes according to IMGT and were analyzed with immunoSEQ Analyzer, with only productive sequences retained. Clonality was calculated as one minus the Shannon entropy normalized by log2 of the number of productive unique sequences. For each patient and control, public and private clones were evaluated within the 100 most prevalent clones. A clone was defined as Susac-specific if it was absent from the healthy and MS cohorts, from roughly 1,000 published viral clones and from other ImmuneACCESS disease sequences. The public reads were run again by TCRdb, first through fastp at Q25 and then through MiXCR, and only productive beta chains were kept. Identical CDR3 protein sequences are pooled into one entry, listed with their most common genes and DNA. These V and J calls originate from TCRdb's pipeline instead of the authors' own analysis. For this sample the table gives a few hundred thousand distinct CDR3 sequences, of which 85% were detected only once. About 0.11% of the sample is held by the ten biggest clonotypes.

Remarks on this clonotype: Its antigen remains unidentified. Base qualities are not recorded, but no much larger clone differs from it by a single base.

Findings and caveats that apply to the study as a whole: The number of individuals in the TCR sequencing and HLA analysis was recognized as being relatively small.

The sequence is built from TRBV9 and TRBJ1-3; no confident D gene assignment can be made. The source is a human donor with multiple sclerosis. What was sequenced was CD8+ T cells from PBMCs. The bases are TGTGCCAGCAGCCTCAACCGGGGCTCTGGAAACACCATATATTTT. Its protein product is CASSLNRGSGNTIYF.